These T cell receptor beta chains were read from a single sample in a study of shared clonotypes between healthy human individuals. The protocol was immunoSEQ multiplex PCR, while the TCRdb copy is restricted to in-frame clones and leaves out a portion. The table lists approximately 1.5 million clones, nearly 99% of them singletons. Input material: naive CD4+ T cells sorted from blood. The receptors originated from a man under 40 in good health. CDR3s include the opening cysteine and the closing phenylalanine or tryptophan. The D gene is left open where the match is weak. A clone size is listed for some rows: how often the clone was seen (once, few, many), or a class if it is expanded.

CDR3nt: TGTGCCAGCAAAGAATCGGGACAGCTTCAGTCCCAGCATTTT; CDR3aa: CASKESGQLQSQHF; d_gene: TRBD1; j_gene: TRBJ1-5; v_gene: TRBV28; abundance: -
CDR3nt: TGTGCCATCAGCGATACGGGATTTCGCGCCGGGGAGCTGTTTTTT; CDR3aa: CAISDTGFRAGELFF; d_gene: -; j_gene: TRBJ2-2; v_gene: TRBV10-3; abundance: -
CDR3nt: TGCGCCAGCAGCCAAGATTCGGGGGAGCTGTTTTTT; CDR3aa: CASSQDSGELFF; d_gene: -; j_gene: TRBJ2-2; v_gene: TRBV4-1; abundance: once
CDR3nt: TGTGCCAGCAGCCGCCCTGGGTACAATGAGCAGTTCTTC; CDR3aa: CASSRPGYNEQFF; d_gene: -; j_gene: TRBJ2-1; v_gene: TRBV7-2; abundance: -
CDR3nt: TGTGCCTGGACGCATTCACTCGAGCAGTTCTTC; CDR3aa: CAWTHSLEQFF; d_gene: -; j_gene: TRBJ2-1; v_gene: TRBV30; abundance: -
CDR3nt: TGCAGCGTGGCGGGACCAACGCAGTACTTC; CDR3aa: CSVAGPTQYF; d_gene: -; j_gene: TRBJ2-5; v_gene: TRBV29-1; abundance: -
CDR3nt: TGTGCCAGCACCGCCACCAAAGCCGGGGAGCTGTTTTTT; CDR3aa: CASTATKAGELFF; d_gene: -; j_gene: TRBJ2-2; v_gene: TRBV6-6; abundance: -
CDR3nt: TGCGCCAGCAGGGAGAAGGGGCATGAAAAACTGTTTTTT; CDR3aa: CASREKGHEKLFF; d_gene: -; j_gene: TRBJ1-4; v_gene: TRBV10-2; abundance: -
CDR3nt: TGCGCCAGCGCCTTCCGGGACCCACAAACTACCCAGTACTTC; CDR3aa: CASAFRDPQTTQYF; d_gene: -; j_gene: TRBJ2-5; v_gene: TRBV5-1; abundance: -
CDR3nt: TGTGCCAGCTCACCCGGGACAGGCGTGAACACCGGGGAGCTGTTTTTT; CDR3aa: CASSPGTGVNTGELFF; d_gene: TRBD1; j_gene: TRBJ2-2; v_gene: TRBV18; abundance: -
CDR3nt: TGCAGCGTTGGCGGGAGGGGAAATCGGGAGCAGTACTTC; CDR3aa: CSVGGRGNREQYF; d_gene: TRBD2; j_gene: TRBJ2-7; v_gene: TRBV29-1; abundance: -
CDR3nt: TGTGCCAGCAGCTTAGTACATGCTGCCTACGAGCAGTACTTC; CDR3aa: CASSLVHAAYEQYF; d_gene: -; j_gene: TRBJ2-7; v_gene: TRBV7-2; abundance: -
CDR3nt: TGTGCCTGGTCGAGGACAGGGGGAACCGGGGAGCTGTTTTTT; CDR3aa: CAWSRTGGTGELFF; d_gene: TRBD1; j_gene: TRBJ2-2; v_gene: TRBV30; abundance: -
CDR3nt: TGCGCCAGCAGCCAAGAGTATAAGGATGAAAAACTGTTTTTT; CDR3aa: CASSQEYKDEKLFF; d_gene: -; j_gene: TRBJ1-4; v_gene: TRBV4-1; abundance: -
CDR3nt: TGTGCCAGCAGTGAAAGGACACTGGATCAGCCCCAGCATTTT; CDR3aa: CASSERTLDQPQHF; d_gene: -; j_gene: TRBJ1-5; v_gene: TRBV2; abundance: -
CDR3nt: TGTGCCAGCAGCGCGACTAGCCCGCCGAATGAGCAGTTCTTC; CDR3aa: CASSATSPPNEQFF; d_gene: TRBD2; j_gene: TRBJ2-1; v_gene: TRBV6-1; abundance: -
CDR3nt: TGTGCCATCAGTGGGCTAGCGGGAGTCCATGAGCAGTTCTTC; CDR3aa: CAISGLAGVHEQFF; d_gene: TRBD2; j_gene: TRBJ2-1; v_gene: TRBV10-3; abundance: -
CDR3nt: TGCGCCAGCAGCACCGGGACGACGGTGAGGGAGACCCAGTACTTC; CDR3aa: CASSTGTTVRETQYF; d_gene: -; j_gene: TRBJ2-5; v_gene: TRBV5-1; abundance: -
CDR3nt: TGTGCCAGCAGGACAATTCGGACTAGCGGGAGTACCGGGGAGCTGTTTTTT; CDR3aa: CASRTIRTSGSTGELFF; d_gene: TRBD2; j_gene: TRBJ2-2; v_gene: TRBV11-2; abundance: -
CDR3nt: TGTGCCAGCAGCCTCGGGGTAGCTGGTTCGCAGTATTTT; CDR3aa: CASSLGVAGSQYF; d_gene: -; j_gene: TRBJ2-3; v_gene: TRBV5-4; abundance: -
CDR3nt: TGCAGCGTGGCCGGGACAGGGATTTCGAATGAGCAGTTCTTC; CDR3aa: CSVAGTGISNEQFF; d_gene: TRBD1; j_gene: TRBJ2-1; v_gene: TRBV29-1; abundance: -
CDR3nt: TGTGCAAGTCGCTCTGTAACCGGGACAGACTACGAGCAGTACTTC; CDR3aa: CASRSVTGTDYEQYF; d_gene: -; j_gene: TRBJ2-7; v_gene: TRBV12-2; abundance: -
CDR3nt: TGTGCCATCACACCTGCGGGAAGTTTAGAGACCCAGTACTTC; CDR3aa: CAITPAGSLETQYF; d_gene: -; j_gene: TRBJ2-5; v_gene: TRBV10-3; abundance: -
CDR3nt: TGTGCCAGCAGTGAAGTTAGGCAGCCCCAGCATTTT; CDR3aa: CASSEVRQPQHF; d_gene: -; j_gene: TRBJ1-5; v_gene: TRBV6-1; abundance: -
CDR3nt: TGTGCCAGCAGTTTAGTAGGGTCCAACGAGCAGTACTTC; CDR3aa: CASSLVGSNEQYF; d_gene: -; j_gene: TRBJ2-7; v_gene: TRBV6-6; abundance: -
CDR3nt: TGCGCCAGCAGCTTACGGCCCCCCGGGGAGCTGTTTTTT; CDR3aa: CASSLRPPGELFF; d_gene: -; j_gene: TRBJ2-2; v_gene: TRBV5-1; abundance: once
CDR3nt: TGCGCCAGCAGTACTAGCGGAGGCGTCAATGAGCAGTTCTTC; CDR3aa: CASSTSGGVNEQFF; d_gene: TRBD2; j_gene: TRBJ2-1; v_gene: TRBV5-1; abundance: -
CDR3nt: TGTGCCAGCAGCGTCACCGGGACAGACGTCGGGGAGCTGTTTTTT; CDR3aa: CASSVTGTDVGELFF; d_gene: TRBD1; j_gene: TRBJ2-2; v_gene: TRBV9; abundance: -
CDR3nt: TGCGCCAGCAGCCCCACAGTGAACACCGGGGAGCTGTTTTTT; CDR3aa: CASSPTVNTGELFF; d_gene: -; j_gene: TRBJ2-2; v_gene: TRBV5-1; abundance: -
CDR3nt: TGCAGTGCCCTTCGGGGTGAGCAGTTCTTC; CDR3aa: CSALRGEQFF; d_gene: -; j_gene: TRBJ2-1; v_gene: TRBV20-1; abundance: -
CDR3nt: TGTGCCAGCAGTTTGGATTGGACAGGTGAGCAGTTCTTC; CDR3aa: CASSLDWTGEQFF; d_gene: TRBD1; j_gene: TRBJ2-1; v_gene: TRBV28; abundance: -
CDR3nt: TGTGCCAGCAGTCATAACAGGGGCGGGAGAGCTTTCTTT; CDR3aa: CASSHNRGGRAFF; d_gene: TRBD1; j_gene: TRBJ1-1; v_gene: TRBV27; abundance: -
CDR3nt: TGTGCCAGCAGTTCGGGACAGGGGGCTTGGTGTTGCACCTTC; CDR3aa: CASSSGQGAWCCTF; d_gene: TRBD1; j_gene: TRBJ1-2; v_gene: TRBV28; abundance: once
CDR3nt: TGTGCCAGCAGCAGAACAGGGGGCACCGGGGAGCTGTTTTTT; CDR3aa: CASSRTGGTGELFF; d_gene: TRBD1; j_gene: TRBJ2-2; v_gene: TRBV6-5; abundance: -
CDR3nt: TGTGCCTGGAGTGTACCTCACGGGGGATCCACTGAAGCTTTCTTT; CDR3aa: CAWSVPHGGSTEAFF; d_gene: -; j_gene: TRBJ1-1; v_gene: TRBV30; abundance: -
CDR3nt: TGTGCCAGCGGAGGGTACACTGAAGCTTTCTTT; CDR3aa: CASGGYTEAFF; d_gene: -; j_gene: TRBJ1-1; v_gene: TRBV7-9; abundance: -
CDR3nt: TGTGCCGGAGGGTCTAGACAAGAGACCCAGTACTTC; CDR3aa: CAGGSRQETQYF; d_gene: -; j_gene: TRBJ2-5; v_gene: TRBV5-4; abundance: once
CDR3nt: TGCAGTGCGAGGGAGGACCAGCCCCAGCATTTT; CDR3aa: CSAREDQPQHF; d_gene: -; j_gene: TRBJ1-5; v_gene: TRBV20-1; abundance: -
CDR3nt: TGTGCCAGCAGCCCAAGGCGGGAAATGAACACTGAAGCTTTCTTT; CDR3aa: CASSPRREMNTEAFF; d_gene: -; j_gene: TRBJ1-1; v_gene: TRBV7-2; abundance: -
CDR3nt: TGTGCCAGCATAAGGACAGGAAGCAATCAGCCCCAGCATTTT; CDR3aa: CASIRTGSNQPQHF; d_gene: TRBD1; j_gene: TRBJ1-5; v_gene: TRBV6-1; abundance: once
CDR3nt: TGTGCCAGCAGCCAAGAAGGCCAGGGGGCTCACGGGGAGCTGTTTTTT; CDR3aa: CASSQEGQGAHGELFF; d_gene: TRBD1; j_gene: TRBJ2-2; v_gene: TRBV4-2; abundance: -
CDR3nt: TGTGCCAGCAGTGCCATACAGCGCTCAGGGTCTGGGGCCAACGTCCTGACTTTC; CDR3aa: CASSAIQRSGSGANVLTF; d_gene: -; j_gene: TRBJ2-6; v_gene: TRBV6-1; abundance: -
CDR3nt: TGCGCCAGCAGCTATCGACCGGGGACAGAAAGGGGAAACACCATATATTTT; CDR3aa: CASSYRPGTERGNTIYF; d_gene: TRBD1; j_gene: TRBJ1-3; v_gene: TRBV5-1; abundance: -
CDR3nt: TGCAGCGTTCCACTGGGGGGCCGTGAGCAGTTCTTC; CDR3aa: CSVPLGGREQFF; d_gene: -; j_gene: TRBJ2-1; v_gene: TRBV29-1; abundance: -
CDR3nt: TGTGCCAGCAGCCAAGTGGGGCTGGGTGAGCAGTTCTTC; CDR3aa: CASSQVGLGEQFF; d_gene: -; j_gene: TRBJ2-1; v_gene: TRBV4-2; abundance: -
CDR3nt: TGTGCCAGCAGCTTATCAGGCCAAAGCTCCTACGAGCAGTACTTC; CDR3aa: CASSLSGQSSYEQYF; d_gene: -; j_gene: TRBJ2-7; v_gene: TRBV11-2; abundance: -
CDR3nt: TGTGCCAGCAGCCCCACCCCAGGTCGTATAAATGGAAACACCATATATTTT; CDR3aa: CASSPTPGRINGNTIYF; d_gene: -; j_gene: TRBJ1-3; v_gene: TRBV9; abundance: -
CDR3nt: TGTGCCAGCTCACCTTTCGGAATCTACGAGCAGTACTTC; CDR3aa: CASSPFGIYEQYF; d_gene: -; j_gene: TRBJ2-7; v_gene: TRBV18; abundance: -
CDR3nt: TGCGCCAGCAGCTGGGACAGGGGCGCGATATCCTACGAGCAGTACTTC; CDR3aa: CASSWDRGAISYEQYF; d_gene: TRBD1; j_gene: TRBJ2-7; v_gene: TRBV5-1; abundance: -
CDR3nt: TGTGCCAGCAGCTTAGGCCCGGGACTAGCGAAGGGCAATGAGCAGTTCTTC; CDR3aa: CASSLGPGLAKGNEQFF; d_gene: TRBD2; j_gene: TRBJ2-1; v_gene: TRBV7-8; abundance: -
CDR3nt: TGCGCCAGCACCGGGAGGGCGAACACTGAAGCTTTCTTT; CDR3aa: CASTGRANTEAFF; d_gene: -; j_gene: TRBJ1-1; v_gene: TRBV4-3; abundance: -
CDR3nt: TGCAGTGCTAGCGACAATGAGCAGTTCTTC; CDR3aa: CSASDNEQFF; d_gene: -; j_gene: TRBJ2-1; v_gene: TRBV20-1; abundance: -
CDR3nt: TGTGCCAGCAGCTTGGCGACAGGGGCCGGGGAGCTGTTTTTT; CDR3aa: CASSLATGAGELFF; d_gene: TRBD1; j_gene: TRBJ2-2; v_gene: TRBV11-2; abundance: -